The following is a T cell receptor (beta chain) sequence with its context. Its antigen is currently unknown. CDR3 size: 13 residues. J was trimmed by 8 bases and V by 1 base; bases with no gene match: 4. Germline lookup yields CDR1 SEHNR and CDR2 FQNEAQ (reference sequence). Clones were read by immunoSEQ multiplex PCR, and TCRdb kept only the in-frame ones, dropping some. The data contain 91,000 or so clones, around 80% of them seen just once; the ten biggest clones take up under 6.5%. The data belong to a study of glioma-infiltrating T cells after dendritic cell vaccination. General study points: Few patients contributed both blood and tumor specimens.

Time point specified: after dendritic cell vaccination, including at tumor progression/relapse. No glioblastoma patient carried an isocitrate dehydrogenase mutation. The material was blood, obtained after dendritic cell vaccination. The V and J genes are TRBV7-9 and TRBJ1-2; 7 bases fit TRBD1. This TCR derives from a human donor with glioblastoma. CDR3 amino acids: CASSLDRGGGYTF. In nucleotides, the CDR3 is TGTGCCAGCAGCTTAGACAGGGGCGGAGGCTACACCTTC.